The present T cell receptor (beta chain) was sequenced within a study of T cell responses to AZD1222 COVID-19 vaccine. Study-level points and caveats: Nearly half of unique spike-specific TCRs reportedly avoided B.1.351 and B.1.1.7 mutated regions. With dominance at 160-218 and 743-854, vaccine-associated CD4 TCRs spanned spike.

The germline CDR1 and CDR2 sequences are LNHDA and SQIVND (reference sequence). The trim removed 4 bases at V and 0 bases at J, leaving 4 bases unmatched. This CDR3 is 15 amino acids long. With regard to this clone: What it binds is not known.

Sequencing was performed with immunoSEQ multiplex PCR; in TCRdb, only in-frame clones are kept and a portion is missing. The sample has 100,000 or so clones, 82% seen once. This material consisted of peripheral blood, taken on day 0 of AZD1222 vaccination. The chain couples TRBV19 to TRBJ2-7; 9 positions match TRBD1. The clonotype comes from an adult in good health. CDR3 protein: CASSTRTGVSYEQYF. CDR3 DNA sequence: TGTGCCAGTAGTACACGGACAGGGGTCTCCTACGAGCAGTACTTC.